The sequence of this T cell receptor (beta chain) was determined in a study of blood T cell repertoires in COVID-19. Study context: Some COVID-19 samples were acute and others convalescent; all came from the United States, Italy and Spain. From T cells, B-cell-depleted T cells, or PBMCs came the material, which was cDNA or gDNA.

Trimming shortened V by 3 bases and J by 6 bases, and 10 bases separated the two germline ends. The CDR3 totals 13 residues. Looked up from germline, CDR1 is MNHEY and CDR2 is SVGEGT. Per the study methods: Estimated nucleated cell counts came from reference gene primer amplification. Sequencing was performed with immunoSEQ multiplex PCR; in TCRdb, only in-frame clones are kept and a portion is missing. V and J calls and clone size are as listed in that table; D and trimming were resolved from the DNA. This sample has roughly 200,000 clones, with around nine tenths found just once. The V call is TRBV6-2 or TRBV6-3, the J call TRBJ2-3; D unresolved. Material: peripheral blood. This sequence was found in a man aged 45 to 65 with acute or convalescent COVID-19. CDR3 nucleotide sequence: TGTGCCAGCAGTTATGGCTCTTGGGATACGCAGTATTTT. Translating gives CASSYGSWDTQYF.